Listed below are T cell receptor beta chains from one sample, sequenced in a study of response to subunit inactivated influenza vaccine. TCRdb redid the calling of the RT-PCR reads with MiXCR, one entry per CDR3 protein. The repertoire has roughly 520,000 distinct CDR3 sequences, roughly 25% of them found once; the top ten carry over 1.5%. The starting material was CD4+ T cells sorted from PBMCs, obtained about 5 days after vaccination. These receptors were obtained from a man aged 45-60 years who received an inactivated influenza vaccine. The CDR3 runs from the conserved cysteine through the conserved F or W. The order of the fields is D gene, clone size, V gene, J gene, CDR3 DNA, CDR3 protein. A D gene is named only where the DNA matches it firmly. Clone size is stated in some rows and not others, as once, few, many or a class when expanded.

D: -; size: few; V: TRBV7-9; J: TRBJ2-7; DNA: TGTGCCAGCAGCTTAAGTCAGGGCCCCTACGAGCAGTACTTC; CDR3: CASSLSQGPYEQYF
D: -; size: few; V: TRBV12-3/TRBV12-4; J: TRBJ2-7; DNA: TGTGCCAGCAGTTTCCGGGACCCCTTCTACGAGCAGTACTTC; CDR3: CASSFRDPFYEQYF
D: -; size: few; V: TRBV29-1; J: TRBJ2-7; DNA: TGCAGCGTAGCTCCTTATGTCGGGAGTCTAAACGAGCAGTACTTC; CDR3: CSVAPYVGSLNEQYF
D: TRBD1; size: few; V: TRBV4-3; J: TRBJ2-3; DNA: TGCGCCAGCAGCTCACAGGGGGCGTTGGATACGCAGTATTTT; CDR3: CASSSQGALDTQYF
D: -; size: -; V: TRBV6-5; J: TRBJ2-5; DNA: TGTGCCAGCAGTTCCATCCTTACCCGGGGGCAAGAGACCCAGTACTTC; CDR3: CASSSILTRGQETQYF
D: TRBD2; size: -; V: TRBV29-1; J: TRBJ2-7; DNA: TGCAGCGTTGTTCGGCTAGCGGGGGGTCTCGAGCAGTACTTC; CDR3: CSVVRLAGGLEQYF
D: TRBD1; size: -; V: TRBV20-1; J: TRBJ1-1; DNA: TGCAGTGCTGCCCCCGGGACAGGGGACACTGAAGCTTTCTTT; CDR3: CSAAPGTGDTEAFF
D: TRBD2; size: -; V: TRBV7-9; J: TRBJ2-7; DNA: TGTGCCAGCAGCTCCCTAGCGGGGGGGAGCTCCTACGAGCAGTACTTC; CDR3: CASSSLAGGSSYEQYF
D: -; size: -; V: TRBV5-1; J: TRBJ1-1; DNA: TGCGCCAGCAGCTTGGCCGGGGACAAAAATACTGAAGCTTTCTTT; CDR3: CASSLAGDKNTEAFF
D: -; size: -; V: TRBV19; J: TRBJ2-1; DNA: TGTGCCAGTAGTATAGCTACCGGCTCCTACAATGAGCAGTTCTTC; CDR3: CASSIATGSYNEQFF
D: -; size: few; V: TRBV7-9; J: TRBJ1-2; DNA: TGTGCCAGCAGCCCATTGGACTATGGCTACACCTTC; CDR3: CASSPLDYGYTF
D: TRBD1; size: -; V: TRBV2; J: TRBJ2-2; DNA: TGTGCCAGCAGTGAGGAACAGGGGGCTAACACCGGGGAGCTGTTTTTT; CDR3: CASSEEQGANTGELFF
D: TRBD2; size: -; V: TRBV9; J: TRBJ2-5; DNA: TGTGCCAGCAGCGTAGCTGCAGGGAGGGGAGAGACCCAGTACTTC; CDR3: CASSVAAGRGETQYF
D: -; size: few; V: TRBV28; J: TRBJ2-7; DNA: TGTGCCAGCAGTACTCAGGGGATCTACGAGCAGTACTTC; CDR3: CASSTQGIYEQYF
D: TRBD2; size: -; V: TRBV20-1; J: TRBJ2-7; DNA: TGCAGTGCTAGTCTGCCTAGCGGGACGGGGGAGCAGTACTTC; CDR3: CSASLPSGTGEQYF
D: TRBD2; size: few; V: TRBV20-1; J: TRBJ2-3; DNA: TGCAGTGCTAGAGATCGACTAGCGGGGAGAGGTTTTTTGGATACGCAGTATTTT; CDR3: CSARDRLAGRGFLDTQYF
D: -; size: -; V: TRBV12-3/TRBV12-4; J: TRBJ1-4; DNA: TGTGCCAGCAGTTTAGGCAGCCGGAATGAAAAACTGTTTTTT; CDR3: CASSLGSRNEKLFF
D: -; size: medium-sized; V: TRBV11-2; J: TRBJ2-3; DNA: TGTGCCAGCAGCTTACTCGGCTTTGCAGATACGCAGTATTTT; CDR3: CASSLLGFADTQYF
D: -; size: few; V: TRBV7-2; J: TRBJ2-1; DNA: TGTGCCAGCAGCCGACTGACTGACCTCTCCTACAATGAGCAGTTCTTC; CDR3: CASSRLTDLSYNEQFF
D: TRBD2; size: -; V: TRBV2; J: TRBJ2-1; DNA: TGTGCCAGCAGTGGGCGACTAGCGGAAGCCTACAATGAGCAGTTCTTC; CDR3: CASSGRLAEAYNEQFF
D: -; size: -; V: TRBV29-1; J: TRBJ2-1; DNA: TGCAGCGTTGATGGTAACAATGAGCAGTTCTTC; CDR3: CSVDGNNEQFF
D: -; size: few; V: TRBV20-1; J: TRBJ2-7; DNA: TGCAGTGCTAGGAACTTTTACGAGCAGTACTTC; CDR3: CSARNFYEQYF
D: TRBD2; size: -; V: TRBV5-1; J: TRBJ2-1; DNA: TGCGCCAGCAGCGCGAGACTAGCGGGAGGATTACGGTTCTTC; CDR3: CASSARLAGGLRFF
D: -; size: few; V: TRBV20-1; J: TRBJ2-1; DNA: TGCAGTGCTGGTTTAGCGGGACAGAATGAGCAGTTCTTC; CDR3: CSAGLAGQNEQFF
D: TRBD1; size: few; V: TRBV18; J: TRBJ1-2; DNA: TGTGCCAGCTCTCGACAGGGGCCGTCTAACTATGGCTACACCTTC; CDR3: CASSRQGPSNYGYTF
D: -; size: -; V: TRBV6-2/TRBV6-3; J: TRBJ2-3; DNA: TGTGCCAGCAAGGCGTACAGGGACACAGATACGCAGTATTTT; CDR3: CASKAYRDTDTQYF
D: -; size: -; V: TRBV7-9; J: TRBJ2-2; DNA: TGTGCCAGCAGCTTAGAGCTGGGGACCGGGGAGCTGTTTTTT; CDR3: CASSLELGTGELFF
D: TRBD2; size: -; V: TRBV20-1; J: TRBJ2-3; DNA: TGCAGTGCTGGACTAGCGGTGGCCGCAGATACGCAGTATTTT; CDR3: CSAGLAVAADTQYF
D: TRBD2; size: -; V: TRBV11-2; J: TRBJ2-1; DNA: TGTGCCAGCAGCTTATGGGGCGGGAGGGCCTATGAGCAGTTCTTC; CDR3: CASSLWGGRAYEQFF
D: TRBD2; size: -; V: TRBV7-2; J: TRBJ2-1; DNA: TGTGCCAGCAGCTTAAATTTTGCGGGAGGGGAGCAGTTCTTC; CDR3: CASSLNFAGGEQFF
D: TRBD2; size: few; V: TRBV7-9; J: TRBJ2-7; DNA: TGTGCCAGCAGCCCTGGACTAGCGGGAAGCCTGGACTTC; CDR3: CASSPGLAGSLDF
D: TRBD1; size: few; V: TRBV6-2/TRBV6-3; J: TRBJ2-1; DNA: TGTGCCAGCAGTTCCAACGACAGGGCTTTCTACTATGAGCAGTTCTTC; CDR3: CASSSNDRAFYYEQFF
D: -; size: few; V: TRBV20-1; J: TRBJ1-5; DNA: TGCAGTGCTAGTAGGGCCGCGTCGCCCCAGCATTTT; CDR3: CSASRAASPQHF
D: TRBD2; size: few; V: TRBV20-1; J: TRBJ2-1; DNA: TGCAGTGCTAGGTCCCAGCGGGAGTCATCTCGGACTGAGCAGTTCTTC; CDR3: CSARSQRESSRTEQFF
D: -; size: many; V: TRBV10-3; J: TRBJ2-3; DNA: TGTGCCATCAGTGATGGATTGGGAGATACGCAGTATTTT; CDR3: CAISDGLGDTQYF